This T cell receptor (beta chain) was captured by sequencing in a study of blood T cells in healthy people across ages. On the study more broadly: Template switching captured about one barcoded beta molecule per two T cells.

Each sample used at least 6 million PBMCs. Total RNA amounts of at least 6 micrograms were extracted per sample. This CDR3 has 15 amino acids. The V end was cut by 2 bases, the J end by 7 bases, with 14 bases between. CDR1 KGHSH and CDR2 LQKENI come from the germline V gene. The second PCR ran roughly 6 to 12 cycles with a sample-barcoded 5' primer and J-beta primers. TCRdb independently ran MiXCR on the 5' RACE reads; one entry per CDR3 protein. Of some 1.6 million distinct CDR3 sequences in the sample, around 36% were seen once. The chain has TRBV18 and TRBJ1-4; D not resolved. Specimen: blood. The TCR originated in a woman between 25 and 40 years old in good health. This CDR3 is CASSPSLTDLEKLFF. As DNA, the CDR3 is TGTGCCAGCTCACCAAGTCTGACGGACCTTGAAAAACTGTTTTTT.